This TCR beta chain was identified during a study of shared clonotypes between healthy human individuals. Study-wide results and limits: Apart from blood, nothing was sampled; tissue repertoires likely differ.

In the case of this clone: Its antigen remains unknown.

Assay: immunoSEQ multiplex PCR; the TCRdb copy retains only in-frame clones and omits some. In the table there are about 680,000 clones, roughly 94% of which are singletons. The CDR3 extends over 13 amino acids. Trimming left V 5 bases short and J 5 bases short, with 12 bases between. Germline lookup yields CDR1 SGHVS and CDR2 FQNEAQ. Naivety among CD8 cells was defined by CD45RO negativity and positive CCR7 selection, thereby excluding terminally differentiated effector memory CD45RA+ cells. Input material: naive CD8+ T cells sorted from blood. The V call is TRBV7-8, the J call TRBJ1-1; D possibly corresponds to TRBD1 (5 bases). This sequence originates from a man aged 30-40 years in good health. This CDR3 reads CASSPGAETEAFF. The CDR3 coding sequence is TGTGCCAGCAGCCCTGGGGCGGAGACTGAAGCTTTCTTT.